These T cell receptor beta chains were read from a single sample in a study of cytomegalovirus exposure and HLA in healthy donors. Clones were read by immunoSEQ multiplex PCR, and TCRdb kept only the in-frame ones, dropping some. Among 70,000 to 90,000 clones, roughly 77% were seen once, and the ten largest hold roughly 4.2%. Input material: PBMCs. The receptors originated from a man between 60 and 70 years old in good health and CMV-seronegative. CDR3s include the opening cysteine and the closing phenylalanine or tryptophan. A D gene is named only where the DNA matches it firmly. Expanded clones get a size class; other rows say once, few or many, or leave the size out.

j_call cdr3_length d_call v_call clone_size cdr3_aa cdr3_nt
TRBJ2-3 16 TRBD2 TRBV7-9 . CASSKIAGAGTDTQYF TGTGCCAGCAGCAAAATAGCGGGGGCGGGTACTGATACGCAGTATTTT
TRBJ2-1 19 TRBD2 TRBV7-9 . CASSFRDYRLRGGPDEQFF TGTGCCAGCAGCTTCCGGGACTATCGCCTCCGCGGGGGTCCCGACGAGCAGTTCTTC
TRBJ1-2 14 TRBD1 TRBV2 . CASSERGQTDGYTF TGTGCCAGCAGTGAGAGGGGGCAGACGGATGGCTACACCTTC
TRBJ2-6 17 . TRBV19 . CASRPRGGYSGANVLTF TGTGCCAGTAGACCCAGAGGGGGTTACTCTGGGGCCAACGTCCTGACTTTC
TRBJ1-2 14 . TRBV7-9 . CSSSLQQGPSSYTF TGTTCCAGCAGCCTTCAACAGGGACCGAGCAGCTACACCTTC
TRBJ2-1 14 TRBD2 TRBV7-3 . CASSPSGGGNEQFF TGTGCCAGCAGCCCATCGGGGGGTGGAAATGAGCAGTTCTTC
TRBJ2-7 16 TRBD1 TRBV19 . CASSNYRDRGMHEQYF TGTGCCAGTAGTAACTACCGGGACAGGGGGATGCACGAGCAGTACTTC
TRBJ2-7 15 TRBD2 TRBV11-1 . CASSRSGGTTYEQYF TGTGCCAGCAGCCGTAGCGGGGGAACCACCTACGAGCAGTACTTC
TRBJ2-1 16 . TRBV15 . CATSRAYGPAGNEQFF TGTGCCACCAGCAGAGCGTACGGGCCGGCGGGGAATGAGCAGTTCTTC
TRBJ2-1 13 TRBD2 TRBV29-1 . CSLRGGSYNEQFF TGCAGTCTCCGGGGGGGCTCCTACAATGAGCAGTTCTTC
TRBJ1-2 14 TRBD1 TRBV5-5 . CASSFSAGGFGYTF TGTGCCAGCAGCTTTTCGGCAGGGGGCTTTGGCTACACCTTC
TRBJ1-1 12 TRBD1 TRBV6-1 many CASTRGIPEAFF TGTGCCAGCACCAGGGGGATCCCTGAAGCTTTCTTT
TRBJ2-1 15 TRBD2 TRBV30 . CAWSAASGRYNEQFF TGTGCCTGGAGTGCCGCTAGCGGACGCTACAATGAGCAGTTCTTC
TRBJ2-1 15 TRBD2 TRBV11-2 . CASSFSGPTHNEQFF TGTGCCAGCAGCTTTAGCGGGCCGACCCACAATGAGCAGTTCTTC
TRBJ1-1 19 TRBD1 TRBV23-1 . CASSQSMGAGTGRPTEAFF TGCGCCAGCAGTCAATCGATGGGGGCCGGGACAGGCCGGCCGACTGAAGCTTTCTTT
TRBJ2-1 13 . TRBV7-2 few CASSLVSHNEQFF TGTGCCAGCAGCTTAGTCTCCCACAATGAGCAGTTCTTC
TRBJ1-1 14 TRBD1 TRBV29-1 . CSVDRQGMNTEAFF TGCAGCGTTGATCGACAGGGGATGAACACTGAAGCTTTCTTT
TRBJ1-5 14 TRBD1 TRBV5-4 . CASSFQGAGQPQHF TGTGCCAGCAGCTTTCAGGGGGCCGGACAGCCCCAGCATTTT
TRBJ2-5 13 TRBD1 TRBV30 . CAWSDNRGETQYF TGTGCCTGGAGTGACAACAGGGGGGAGACCCAGTACTTC
TRBJ1-5 15 . TRBV19 . CASRQGLYSNQPQHF TGTGCCAGTAGGCAGGGACTTTATAGCAATCAGCCCCAGCATTTT
TRBJ2-1 14 TRBD2 TRBV30 few CAWSVSGGGYEQFF TGTGCCTGGAGTGTGAGCGGGGGTGGGTATGAGCAGTTCTTC
TRBJ2-1 13 . TRBV6-5 . CASSSRLYNEQFF TGTGCCAGCAGTTCCCGGTTGTACAATGAGCAGTTCTTC
TRBJ2-6 16 TRBD2 TRBV15 . CATSPAGGSGANVLTF TGTGCCACCAGTCCAGCGGGGGGATCTGGGGCCAACGTCCTGACTTTC
TRBJ2-3 12 . TRBV30 . CAWSVQRDTQYF TGTGCCTGGAGTGTCCAGCGGGATACGCAGTATTTT
TRBJ1-6 14 . TRBV19 . CASSILTMNSPLHF TGTGCCAGTAGTATCCTGACAATGAATTCACCCCTCCACTTT
TRBJ1-1 15 TRBD1 TRBV11-2 . CASSFQRTGWTEAFF TGTGCCAGCAGCTTTCAACGGACAGGGTGGACTGAAGCTTTCTTT
TRBJ1-2 13 . TRBV7-9 . CASSTTTAEVYTF TGTGCCAGCAGCACTACCACAGCGGAGGTCTACACCTTC
TRBJ2-7 15 TRBD2 TRBV15 . CATSRLAGAAYEQYF TGTGCCACCAGCAGGTTAGCGGGGGCCGCCTACGAGCAGTACTTC
TRBJ2-7 14 TRBD2 TRBV4-2 . CASSQLAGGGEQYF TGTGCCAGCAGCCAGTTAGCGGGGGGAGGGGAGCAGTACTTC
TRBJ1-1 17 TRBD1 TRBV4-1 . CASSPRDRLASGTEAFF TGCGCCAGCAGCCCCCGGGACAGGTTGGCTTCGGGAACTGAAGCTTTCTTT
TRBJ1-5 13 . TRBV5-6 few CASSSGGNQPQHF TGTGCCAGCAGCTCTGGGGGGAATCAGCCCCAGCATTTT
TRBJ1-2 13 . TRBV2 few CASSTGSPDGYTF TGTGCCAGCAGTACGGGGAGTCCAGATGGCTACACCTTC
TRBJ2-7 13 . TRBV5-6 . CASSFPGAGEQYF TGTGCCAGCAGCTTTCCAGGGGCTGGGGAGCAGTACTTC
TRBJ2-7 18 . TRBV2 . CASSEGVGVAVSSYEQYF TGTGCCAGCAGTGAAGGGGTAGGGGTAGCGGTGAGCTCCTACGAGCAGTACTTC
TRBJ2-7 12 . TRBV7-8 . CASSFNPGEQYF TGTGCCAGCAGTTTTAATCCGGGGGAGCAGTACTTC
TRBJ1-1 13 . TRBV29-1 . CSVETGLNTEAFF TGCAGCGTTGAAACAGGGTTGAACACTGAAGCTTTCTTT
TRBJ1-3 15 . TRBV7-9 . CASSDRDTKTDPIYF TGTGCCAGCAGCGACCGGGACACCAAAACCGATCCCATATATTTT
TRBJ1-2 14 . TRBV6-6 . CASSYSDVSGGYTF TGTGCCAGCAGTTACTCGGACGTATCAGGGGGCTACACCTTC
TRBJ1-2 15 TRBD1 TRBV19 . CASSIPRTGGDGYTF TGTGCCAGTAGTATCCCTCGGACAGGGGGTGATGGCTACACCTTC
TRBJ2-7 12 . TRBV29-1 . CSVVADSYEQYF TGCAGCGTTGTCGCGGACTCCTACGAGCAGTACTTC
TRBJ2-1 20 . TRBV12-2 . CASRLGTSGTTLRSDNGQFF TGTGCAAGTCGCTTAGGGACTAGCGGGACAACACTACGATCTGACAATGGGCAGTTCTTC
TRBJ2-1 11 . TRBV27 few CASRTYNEQFF TGTGCCAGCAGGACTTACAATGAGCAGTTCTTC
TRBJ1-1 13 . TRBV19 . CASTPRDTAEAFF TGTGCCAGTACCCCTCGGGATACCGCTGAAGCTTTCTTT
TRBJ2-7 16 TRBD1 TRBV27 . CASSPGQGRRGGEQYF TGTGCCAGCAGCCCCGGACAGGGACGGAGGGGTGGCGAGCAGTACTTC
TRBJ2-7 13 TRBD2 TRBV9 . CASSPGGSYEQYF TGTGCCAGCAGCCCCGGGGGGTCCTACGAGCAGTACTTC
TRBJ2-2 13 . TRBV6-4 . CASSDSGVGELFF TGTGCCAGCAGTGACTCCGGGGTCGGGGAGCTGTTTTTT
TRBJ1-2 14 . TRBV28 . CASSFGNANYGYTF TGTGCCAGCAGTTTCGGTAATGCCAACTATGGCTACACCTTC
TRBJ1-6 16 . TRBV6-6 . CASSLSGSLYNSPLHF TGTGCCAGCAGTTTGTCAGGGTCGCTTTATAATTCACCCCTCCACTTT